Detailed here is one TCR beta chain. The antigen is unknown. The data were obtained in a study of radiotherapy plus CTLA-4 blockade in lung cancer. Patients with chemo-refractory metastatic non-small-cell lung cancer received focal radiation plus CTLA-4 blockade with ipilimumab. Produced via immunoSEQ multiplex PCR; TCRdb's table is partial and in-frame only. The sample includes around 50,000 clones, about 86% of them seen just once. Study-level points and caveats: Researchers report tumor-derived TCR clones expanding in blood after radiotherapy plus ipilimumab. Early blood T cell clone dynamics reportedly forecast response best, with interferon-beta.

V was pared by 3 bases and J by 5 bases, with 3 bases of the junction left unmatched. The CDR3 length is 14 residues. Germline V gene lookup returns CDR1 LNHNV and CDR2 YYDKDF (reference sequence). The chain has TRBV15 and TRBJ2-5, with 10 positions matching TRBD1. The TCR originated in a human donor with non-small cell lung cancer that progressed on radiotherapy plus ipilimumab. Some clones in this sample may be carry-over from other donors' samples. The sample here was peripheral blood, taken from a patient treated with radiotherapy plus ipilimumab. The CDR3 spells CATSSRDRGETQYF. The CDR3 DNA follows: TGTGCCACCAGCAGTCGGGACAGGGGCGAGACCCAGTACTTC.